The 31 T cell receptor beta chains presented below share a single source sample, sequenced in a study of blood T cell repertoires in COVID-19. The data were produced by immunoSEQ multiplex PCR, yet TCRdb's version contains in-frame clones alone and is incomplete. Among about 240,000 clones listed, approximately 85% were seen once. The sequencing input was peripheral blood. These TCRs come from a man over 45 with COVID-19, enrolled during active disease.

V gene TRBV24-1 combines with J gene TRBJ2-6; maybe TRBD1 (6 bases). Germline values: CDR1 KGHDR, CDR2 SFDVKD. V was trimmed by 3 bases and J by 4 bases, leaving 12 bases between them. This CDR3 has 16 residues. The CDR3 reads CATSDPRQAGANVLTF. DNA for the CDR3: TGTGCCACCAGTGATCCCCGACAGGCGGGGGCCAACGTCCTGACTTTC.

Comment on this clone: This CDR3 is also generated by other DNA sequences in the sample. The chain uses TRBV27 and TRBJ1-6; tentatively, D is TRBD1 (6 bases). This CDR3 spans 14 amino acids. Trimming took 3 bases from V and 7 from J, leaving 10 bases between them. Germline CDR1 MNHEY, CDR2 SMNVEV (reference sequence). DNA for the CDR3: TGTGCCAGCAGTTTCGGGGGGGGCAATTCACCCCTCCACTTT. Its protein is CASSFGGGNSPLHF.

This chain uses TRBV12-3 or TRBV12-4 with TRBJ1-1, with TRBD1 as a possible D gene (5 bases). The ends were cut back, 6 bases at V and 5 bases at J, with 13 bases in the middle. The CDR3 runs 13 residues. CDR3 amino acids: CASSITGRTEAFF. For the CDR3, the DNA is TGTGCCAGCAGCATCACAGGAAGGACTGAAGCTTTCTTT.

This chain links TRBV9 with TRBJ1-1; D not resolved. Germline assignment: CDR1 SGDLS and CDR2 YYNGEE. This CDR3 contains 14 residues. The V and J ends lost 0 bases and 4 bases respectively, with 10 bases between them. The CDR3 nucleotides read TGTGCCAGCAGCGTAGGGGCGCCCACCACTGAAGCTTTCTTT. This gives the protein CASSVGAPTTEAFF.

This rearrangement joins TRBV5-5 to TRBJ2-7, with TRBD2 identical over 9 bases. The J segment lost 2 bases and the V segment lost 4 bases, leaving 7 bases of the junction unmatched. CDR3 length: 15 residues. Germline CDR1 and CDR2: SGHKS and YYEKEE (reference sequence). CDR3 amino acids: CASSPGLATAYEQYF. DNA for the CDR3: TGTGCCAGCAGCCCGGGACTAGCCACTGCCTACGAGCAGTACTTC.

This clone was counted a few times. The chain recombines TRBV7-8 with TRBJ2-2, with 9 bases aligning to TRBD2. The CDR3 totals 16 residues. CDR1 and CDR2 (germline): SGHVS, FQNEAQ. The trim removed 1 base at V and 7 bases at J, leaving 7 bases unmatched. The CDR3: CASSLGAGGHIGELFF. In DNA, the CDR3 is TGTGCCAGCAGCTTAGGAGCGGGGGGACACATCGGGGAGCTGTTTTTT.

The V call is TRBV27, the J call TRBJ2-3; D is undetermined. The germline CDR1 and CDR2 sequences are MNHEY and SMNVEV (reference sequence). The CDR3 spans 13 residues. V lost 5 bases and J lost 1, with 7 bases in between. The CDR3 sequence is CASSRSGTDTQYF. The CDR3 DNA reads TGTGCCAGCAGTCGGTCCGGCACAGATACGCAGTATTTT.

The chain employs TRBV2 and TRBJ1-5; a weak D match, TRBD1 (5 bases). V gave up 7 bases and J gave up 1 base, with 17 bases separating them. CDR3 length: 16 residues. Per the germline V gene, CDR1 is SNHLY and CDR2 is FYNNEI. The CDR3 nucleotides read TGTGCCAGCACTAGACTGGGGGGGGACAGCAATCAGCCCCAGCATTTT. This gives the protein CASTRLGGDSNQPQHF.

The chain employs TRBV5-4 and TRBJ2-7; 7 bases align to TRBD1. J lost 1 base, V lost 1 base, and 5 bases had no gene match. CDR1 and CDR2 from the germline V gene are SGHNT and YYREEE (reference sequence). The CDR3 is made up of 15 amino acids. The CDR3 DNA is TGTGCCAGCAGCTTGATGGGACAGAGGTCCTACGAGCAGTACTTC. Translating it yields CASSLMGQRSYEQYF.

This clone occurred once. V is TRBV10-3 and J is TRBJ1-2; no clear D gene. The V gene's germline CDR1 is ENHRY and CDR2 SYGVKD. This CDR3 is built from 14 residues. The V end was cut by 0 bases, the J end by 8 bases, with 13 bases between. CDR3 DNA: TGTGCCATCAGTGAGTCCAAAACTCCATTCGGCTACACCTTC. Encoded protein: CAISESKTPFGYTF.

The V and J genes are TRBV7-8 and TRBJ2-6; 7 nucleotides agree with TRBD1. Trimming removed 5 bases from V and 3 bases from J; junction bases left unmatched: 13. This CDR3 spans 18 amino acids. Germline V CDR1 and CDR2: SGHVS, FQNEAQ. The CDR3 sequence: CASSTRQGMLRGANVLTF. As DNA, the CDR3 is TGTGCCAGCAGCACCCGACAGGGAATGCTTCGTGGGGCCAACGTCCTGACTTTC.

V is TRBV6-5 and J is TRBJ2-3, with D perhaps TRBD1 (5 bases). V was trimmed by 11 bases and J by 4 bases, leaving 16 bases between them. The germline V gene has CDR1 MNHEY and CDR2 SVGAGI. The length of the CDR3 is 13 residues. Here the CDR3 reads CACSGYMADTQYF. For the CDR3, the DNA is TGTGCCTGCTCAGGGTACATGGCAGATACGCAGTATTTT.

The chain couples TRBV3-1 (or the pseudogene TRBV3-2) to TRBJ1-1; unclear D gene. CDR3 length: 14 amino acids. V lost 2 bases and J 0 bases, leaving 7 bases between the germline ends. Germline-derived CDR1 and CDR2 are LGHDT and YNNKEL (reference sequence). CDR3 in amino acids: CASSQYTMNTEAFF. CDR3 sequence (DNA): TGTGCCAGCAGCCAATACACTATGAACACTGAAGCTTTCTTT.

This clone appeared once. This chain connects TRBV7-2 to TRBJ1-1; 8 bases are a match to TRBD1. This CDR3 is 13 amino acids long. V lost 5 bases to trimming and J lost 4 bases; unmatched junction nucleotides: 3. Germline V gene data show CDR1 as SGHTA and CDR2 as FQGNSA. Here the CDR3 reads CASSTTGGTEAFF. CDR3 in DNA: TGTGCCAGCAGCACAACAGGGGGCACTGAAGCTTTCTTT.

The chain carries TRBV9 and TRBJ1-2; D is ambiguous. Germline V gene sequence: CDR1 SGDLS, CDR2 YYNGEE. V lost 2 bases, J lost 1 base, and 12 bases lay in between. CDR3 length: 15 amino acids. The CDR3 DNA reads TGTGCCAGCAGCGTTGACTGGCAGAGTAACTATGGCTACACCTTC. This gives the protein CASSVDWQSNYGYTF.

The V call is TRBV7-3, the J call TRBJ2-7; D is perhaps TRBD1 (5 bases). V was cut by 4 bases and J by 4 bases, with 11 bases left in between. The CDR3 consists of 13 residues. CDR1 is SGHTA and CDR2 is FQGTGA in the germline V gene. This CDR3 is CASSSRAGYEQYF. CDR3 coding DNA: TGTGCCAGCAGCTCCAGGGCAGGGTACGAGCAGTACTTC.

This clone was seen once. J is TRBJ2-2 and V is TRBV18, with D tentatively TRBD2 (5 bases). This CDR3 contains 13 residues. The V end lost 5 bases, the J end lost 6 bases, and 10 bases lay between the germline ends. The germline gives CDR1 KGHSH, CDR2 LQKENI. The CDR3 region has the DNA TGTGCCAGCTCAACGGGGAGTGCCGGGGAGCTGTTTTTT. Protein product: CASSTGSAGELFF.

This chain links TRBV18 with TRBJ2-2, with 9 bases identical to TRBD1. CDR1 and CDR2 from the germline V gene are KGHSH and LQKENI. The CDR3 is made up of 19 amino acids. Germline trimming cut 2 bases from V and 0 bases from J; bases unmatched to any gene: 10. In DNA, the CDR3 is TGTGCCAGCTCACCAATGTGGACAGGGGTCCCCCCGAACACCGGGGAGCTGTTTTTT. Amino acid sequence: CASSPMWTGVPPNTGELFF. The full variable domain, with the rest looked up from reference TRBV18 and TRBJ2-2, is NAGVMQNPRHLVRRRGQEARLRCSPMKGHSHVYWYRQLPEEGLKFMVYLQKENIIDESGMPKERFSAEFPKEGPSILRIQQVVRGDSAAYFCASSPMWTGVPPNTGELFFGEGSRLTVL.

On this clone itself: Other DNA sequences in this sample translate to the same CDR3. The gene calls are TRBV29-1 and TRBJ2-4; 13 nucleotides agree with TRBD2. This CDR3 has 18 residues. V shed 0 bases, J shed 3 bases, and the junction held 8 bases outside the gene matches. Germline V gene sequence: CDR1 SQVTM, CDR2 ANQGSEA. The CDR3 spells CSVEDPTSGGAFKNIQYF. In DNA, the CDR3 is TGCAGCGTTGAAGACCCTACTAGCGGGGGGGCTTTCAAAAACATTCAGTACTTC.

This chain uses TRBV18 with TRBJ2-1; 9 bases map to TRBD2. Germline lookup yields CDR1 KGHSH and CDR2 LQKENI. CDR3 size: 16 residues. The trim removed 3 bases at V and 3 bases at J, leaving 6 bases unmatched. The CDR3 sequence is CASSPLSTSGYNEQFF. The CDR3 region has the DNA TGTGCCAGCTCACCCCTCTCGACTAGCGGCTACAATGAGCAGTTCTTC. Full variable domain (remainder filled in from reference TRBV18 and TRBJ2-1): NAGVMQNPRHLVRRRGQEARLRCSPMKGHSHVYWYRQLPEEGLKFMVYLQKENIIDESGMPKERFSAEFPKEGPSILRIQQVVRGDSAAYFCASSPLSTSGYNEQFFGPGTRLTVL.

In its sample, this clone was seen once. The CDR3 bases are TGCAGTGCTACCGAGTCCTACGAGCAGTACTTC. It specifies CSATESYEQYF. The chain joins TRBV20-1 to TRBJ2-7; unclear D gene. CDR1 DFQATT and CDR2 SNEGSKA come from the germline V gene (reference sequence). CDR3 size: 11 residues. V lost 4 bases, J lost 1 base, and 5 bases lay in between.

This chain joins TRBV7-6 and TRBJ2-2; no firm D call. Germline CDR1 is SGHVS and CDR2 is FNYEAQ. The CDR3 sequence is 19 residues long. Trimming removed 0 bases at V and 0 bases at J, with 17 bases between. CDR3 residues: CASSLAPPLWPSNTGELFF. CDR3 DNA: TGTGCCAGCAGCTTAGCCCCTCCCCTTTGGCCCTCGAACACCGGGGAGCTGTTTTTT.

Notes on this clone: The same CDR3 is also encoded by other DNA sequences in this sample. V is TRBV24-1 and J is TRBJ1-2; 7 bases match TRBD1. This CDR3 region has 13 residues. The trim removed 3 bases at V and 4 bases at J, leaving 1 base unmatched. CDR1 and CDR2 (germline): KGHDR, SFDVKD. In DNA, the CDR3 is TGTGCCACCAGTGATGGGGACAGCTATGGCTACACCTTC. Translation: CATSDGDSYGYTF.

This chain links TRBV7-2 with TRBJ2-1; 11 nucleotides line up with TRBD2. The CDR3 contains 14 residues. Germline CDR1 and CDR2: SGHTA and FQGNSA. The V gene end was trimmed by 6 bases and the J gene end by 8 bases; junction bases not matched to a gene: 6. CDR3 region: CASSVAGGRDEQFF. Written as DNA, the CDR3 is TGTGCCAGCAGTGTAGCGGGGGGGAGGGATGAGCAGTTCTTC.

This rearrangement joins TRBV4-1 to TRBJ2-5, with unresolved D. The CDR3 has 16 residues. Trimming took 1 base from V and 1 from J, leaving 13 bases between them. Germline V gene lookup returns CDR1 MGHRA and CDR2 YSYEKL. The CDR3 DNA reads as TGCGCCAGCAGCCAAGCCCTACGATCCCGCCAAGAGACCCAGTACTTC. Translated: CASSQALRSRQETQYF.

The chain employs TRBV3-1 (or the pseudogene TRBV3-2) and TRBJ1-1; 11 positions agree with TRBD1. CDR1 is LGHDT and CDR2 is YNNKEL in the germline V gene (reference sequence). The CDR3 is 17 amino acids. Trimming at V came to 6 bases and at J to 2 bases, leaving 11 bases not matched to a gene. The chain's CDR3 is CASSFRTGGRGNTEAFF. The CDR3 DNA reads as TGTGCCAGCAGTTTTAGGACAGGGGGCAGGGGAAACACTGAAGCTTTCTTT.

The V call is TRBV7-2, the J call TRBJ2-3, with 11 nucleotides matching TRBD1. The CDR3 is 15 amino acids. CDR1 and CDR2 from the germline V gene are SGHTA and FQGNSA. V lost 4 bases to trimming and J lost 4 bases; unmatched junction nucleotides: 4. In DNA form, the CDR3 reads TGTGCCAGCAGCTCCCGGACAGGGGGCTCAGATACGCAGTATTTT. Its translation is CASSSRTGGSDTQYF.

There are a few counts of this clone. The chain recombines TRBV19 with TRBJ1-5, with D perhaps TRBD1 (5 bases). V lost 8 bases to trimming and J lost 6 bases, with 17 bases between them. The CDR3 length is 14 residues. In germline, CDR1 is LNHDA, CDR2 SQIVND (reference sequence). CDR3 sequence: CASSRGAAGQPQHF. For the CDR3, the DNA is TGTGCCAGTTCGCGCGGGGCGGCGGGTCAGCCCCAGCATTTT.

DNA of the CDR3: TGTGCCACCAGTGAAGGGACAGGGATTAATCAGCCCCAGCATTTT. This encodes CATSEGTGINQPQHF. The V and J genes are TRBV24-1 and TRBJ1-5; 9 bases line up with TRBD1. V was pared by 4 bases and J by 4 bases, with 4 bases of the junction left unmatched. Germline values: CDR1 KGHDR, CDR2 SFDVKD. The CDR3 runs 15 residues.

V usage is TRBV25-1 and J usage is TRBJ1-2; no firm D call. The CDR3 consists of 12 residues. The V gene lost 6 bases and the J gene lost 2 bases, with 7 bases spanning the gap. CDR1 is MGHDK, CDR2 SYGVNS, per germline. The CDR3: CASSRENYGYTF. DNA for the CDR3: TGTGCCAGCAGCCGGGAGAACTATGGCTACACCTTC.

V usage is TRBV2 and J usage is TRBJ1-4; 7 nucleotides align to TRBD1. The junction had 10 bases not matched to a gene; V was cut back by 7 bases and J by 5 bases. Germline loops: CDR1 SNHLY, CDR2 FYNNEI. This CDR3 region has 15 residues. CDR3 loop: CASTQRGQGNEKLFF. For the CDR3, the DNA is TGTGCCAGCACCCAAAGGGGGCAGGGGAATGAAAAACTGTTTTTT.